These 18 T cell receptor beta chains came from one sample sequenced in a study of T cells after yellow fever vaccination. TCRdb recomputed calls from the 5' RACE reads with MiXCR, one row per CDR3 protein. The sample consists of under 350,000 distinct CDR3 sequences, roughly 4.3% of them appearing once. Source: PBMCs, taken 5 days after the yellow fever booster vaccination. The receptor source for this set is a man between 18 and 29 years old who received the YFV17D yellow fever vaccine.

Only a few counts were recorded for this clonotype. The rearrangement joins TRBV9 to TRBJ1-2; 12 nucleotides align to TRBD1. The V gene's germline CDR1 is SGDLS and CDR2 YYNGEE. Losses at the gene ends were 3 bases for V and 8 bases for J; bases not matched to a gene: 5. This CDR3 contains 14 residues. This CDR3 reads CASSDGTGGRGYTF. The CDR3 nucleotides read TGTGCCAGCAGCGACGGGACAGGGGGCCGAGGCTACACCTTC. Supplemented by reference TRBV9 and TRBJ1-2, the full variable domain reads DSGVTQTPKHLITATGQRVTLRCSPRSGDLSVYWYQQSLDQGLQFLIQYYNGEERAKGNILERFSAQQFPDLHSELNLSSLELGDSALYFCASSDGTGGRGYTFGSGTRLTVV.

This clonotype came up many times. The chain carries TRBV30 and TRBJ2-7; possibly TRBD2 for D (6 bases). This CDR3 is 16 amino acids long. The V gene's germline CDR1 is GTSNPN and CDR2 SVGIG (reference sequence). The V end lost 5 bases, the J end lost 0 bases, and 20 bases lay between the germline ends. This chain's CDR3 is CAWEGRAGPSSYEQYF. CDR3 coding DNA: TGTGCCTGGGAGGGTCGAGCGGGCCCATCCTCCTACGAGCAGTACTTC.

This clonotype was recorded at least ten times. The chain links TRBV27 to TRBJ1-5; D gene unclear. V lost 8 bases and J lost 1, with 9 bases in between. Per germline, CDR1 MNHEY and CDR2 SMNVEV (reference sequence). CDR3 length equals 13 residues. The CDR3, as DNA: TGTGCCAGCTGTATGGGCAGCAATCAGCCCCAGCATTTT. Its protein is CASCMGSNQPQHF.

This clonotype has more than one count but fewer than ten. J is TRBJ2-3 and V is TRBV12-3 or TRBV12-4; the D is unclear. The CDR3 sequence is 13 residues long. Trimming took off 8 bases at V and 9 bases at J, with 18 bases between the two ends. The CDR3 DNA follows: TGTGCCAGCGGGTCCCCGCGCGGACGGACGCAGTATTTT. Translated: CASGSPRGRTQYF.

V and J are TRBV20-1 and TRBJ1-5, with a possible D match to TRBD1 (6 bases). CDR1 DFQATT and CDR2 SNEGSKA come from the germline V gene (reference sequence). V lost 4 bases and J lost 0, with 19 bases in between. The CDR3 has 17 amino acids. The CDR3 loop is CSATGQHVLDSNQPQHF. The CDR3 nucleotides are TGCAGTGCTACTGGACAGCACGTATTGGATAGCAATCAGCCCCAGCATTTT.

The chain joins TRBV5-1 to TRBJ2-1; maybe TRBD1 (5 bases). The CDR3 is made up of 15 amino acids. Germline lookup yields CDR1 SGHRS and CDR2 YFSETQ. Trimming removed 6 bases at V and 6 bases at J, with 19 bases between. CDR3 loop: CASTIGAPPGNEQFF. Written as DNA, the CDR3 is TGCGCCAGCACTATTGGGGCCCCCCCAGGCAATGAGCAGTTCTTC.

This clonotype has a handful of counts. This chain links TRBV28 with TRBJ2-4, with D uncertain. The germline V gene encodes CDR1 MDHEN and CDR2 SYDVKM. This CDR3 spans 14 amino acids. Trimming took off 3 bases at V and 0 bases at J, with 6 bases between the two ends. The CDR3 spells CASSFGIAKNIQYF. CDR3 coding DNA: TGTGCCAGCAGTTTTGGAATAGCCAAAAACATTCAGTACTTC.

This clonotype was detected ten times or more. V and J are TRBV5-1 and TRBJ2-3; the D gene is possibly TRBD2 (6 bases). The germline CDR1 and CDR2 sequences are SGHRS and YFSETQ. CDR3 length: 16 residues. V was clipped by 4 bases and J by 0 bases, with 15 bases between them. The CDR3 is CASSEEGLTSTDTQYF. The CDR3 DNA reads as TGCGCCAGCAGCGAAGAGGGACTGACTAGCACAGATACGCAGTATTTT.

This clonotype was seen many times. The chain uses TRBV7-2 and TRBJ1-3, with a possible D match to TRBD1 (6 bases). In germline, CDR1 is SGHTA, CDR2 FQGNSA. Trimming shortened V by 1 base and J by 8 bases, and 15 bases separated the two germline ends. There are 15 residues in the CDR3. The DNA for the CDR3 is TGTGCCAGCAGCTTAGACGGGGGGCGTCCGGACACCATATATTTT. Its protein is CASSLDGGRPDTIYF.

This chain links TRBV5-1 with TRBJ2-2; D gene ambiguous. The CDR3 has 16 amino acids. Germline V gene sequence: CDR1 SGHRS, CDR2 YFSETQ. V lost 4 bases to trimming and J lost 0 bases, with 13 bases between them. The CDR3 DNA follows: TGCGCCAGCAGCCCTGCCCGGGCCACGAACACCGGGGAGCTGTTTTTT. It yields the protein CASSPARATNTGELFF.

A few counts support this clonotype. The genes are TRBV6-2 or TRBV6-3 and TRBJ2-7; D not resolved. CDR1 MNHEY and CDR2 SVGEGT come from the germline V gene. The CDR3 is 12 residues long. Trimming took 2 bases from V and 7 from J, leaving 9 bases between them. The CDR3 region has the DNA TGTGCCAGCAGTTACCGGGTTAGGGAGCAGTACTTC. Protein product: CASSYRVREQYF.

This clonotype has a count of ten or more. V usage is TRBV6-5 and J usage is TRBJ2-1; the match to TRBD2 covers 10 bases. This CDR3 spans 15 amino acids. Germline V gives CDR1 MNHEY, CDR2 SVGAGI. Germline trimming cut 5 bases from V and 4 bases from J; bases unmatched to any gene: 5. The CDR3 loop reads CASSESGGAYNEQFF. The CDR3 region has the DNA TGTGCCAGCAGTGAGAGCGGGGGGGCGTACAATGAGCAGTTCTTC.

This clonotype was seen many times. One end of the junction varies from germline; a read error may be responsible. V usage is TRBV7-7 and J usage is TRBJ1-5; D is uncertain. There are 19 residues in the CDR3. Germline loops: CDR1 SSHAT, CDR2 FNYEAQ (reference sequence). The CDR3, as DNA: TGTGCTAGCAGCGCGTCCTCGGGGATATCTGGATGGGGCAATCAGCCCCAGCATTTT. Its translation: CASSASSGISGWGNQPQHF.

V usage is TRBV5-1 and J usage is TRBJ1-1; 8 nucleotides align to TRBD1. The CDR3 covers 14 residues. In germline, CDR1 is SGHRS, CDR2 YFSETQ. V lost 4 bases and J lost 5; bases outside the gene matches: 7. CDR3 residues: CASSPRGLGTEAFF. CDR3 nucleotide sequence: TGCGCCAGCAGCCCCAGGGGGCTCGGGACTGAAGCTTTCTTT. The variable domain in full, with the rest retrieved from reference TRBV5-1 and TRBJ1-1, is KAGVTQTPRYLIKTRGQQVTLSCSPISGHRSVSWYQQTPGQGLQFLFEYFSETQRNKGNFPGRFSGRQFSNSRSEMNVSTLELGDSALYLCASSPRGLGTEAFFGQGTRLTVV.

The rearrangement joins TRBV6-5 to TRBJ2-3, with 7 bases that match TRBD2. V trimming: 0 bases; J trimming: 5 bases; junction bases outside the gene matches: 14. The CDR3 contains 18 residues. The germline gives CDR1 MNHEY, CDR2 SVGAGI. The CDR3 sequence is CASSYSLGAGYHGDTQYF. CDR3 coding DNA: TGTGCCAGCAGTTACTCTCTTGGAGCGGGGTACCATGGAGATACGCAGTATTTT.

This clonotype was picked up a small number of times. The V and J genes are TRBV7-9 and TRBJ2-3; possible D gene TRBD2, 6 bases. The V gene's germline CDR1 is SEHNR and CDR2 FQNEAQ (reference sequence). V lost 6 bases to trimming and J lost 0 bases, with 13 bases between them. The CDR3 loop spans 15 amino acids. The CDR3 sequence is CASRSTGTSTDTQYF. Written as DNA, the CDR3 is TGTGCCAGCAGATCTACCGGGACTAGCACAGATACGCAGTATTTT.

This clonotype was seen only a few times. This rearrangement joins TRBV20-1 to TRBJ1-2, with D perhaps TRBD1 (6 bases). Looked up from germline, CDR1 is DFQATT and CDR2 is SNEGSKA (reference sequence). CDR3 length equals 13 residues. V lost 3 bases and J lost 6, with 14 bases in between. The CDR3 DNA reads as TGCAGTGCTAGGGGTACAGGGATAGATGGCTACACCTTC. Residues: CSARGTGIDGYTF.

This clonotype was recorded many times. The rearrangement links TRBV7-9 to TRBJ2-4; no clear D gene. Trimming took off 3 bases at V and 6 bases at J, with 6 bases between the two ends. The CDR3 spans 12 residues. Per the germline V gene, CDR1 is SEHNR and CDR2 is FQNEAQ (reference sequence). The CDR3 loop is CASSFSVNIQYF. The DNA for the CDR3 is TGTGCCAGCAGCTTCTCGGTAAACATTCAGTACTTC.